This entry lists 4 T cell receptor beta chains sequenced from one sample in a study of T cells in localized non-small cell lung cancer. Generated by immunoSEQ multiplex PCR, the TCRdb table keeps only in-frame clones and is missing some. The sample lists 90,000 to 95,000 clones, roughly 88% occurring once. Sequenced material: PBMCs, taken before any cancer treatment. All receptors derive from a woman between 35 and 75 years old with stage II squamous cell lung carcinoma.

V gene TRBV6-5 combines with J gene TRBJ2-5; unclear D gene. The CDR3 contains 14 residues. Trimming shortened V by 0 bases and J by 0 bases, and 5 bases separated the two germline ends. Per the germline V gene, CDR1 is MNHEY and CDR2 is SVGAGI. The CDR3 DNA follows: TGTGCCAGCAGTTACTCAGGGAACCAAGAGACCCAGTACTTC. Residues: CASSYSGNQETQYF.

The chain joins TRBV21-1 to TRBJ1-3. TRBV21-1 is reported as a pseudogene. The CDR3 spans 17 residues. CDR3 sequence (DNA): TGTGCCAGCAGCAAAGTCCCGGGTTGTTGCTCTGGAAACACCATATATTTT. Translated, it gives CASSKVPGCCSGNTIYF.

The rearrangement uses TRBV19 and TRBJ1-4; TRBD1 is a possible D gene (5 bases). V dropped 3 bases and J dropped 7 bases, with 9 bases sitting between them. From germline, CDR1 is LNHDA and CDR2 SQIVND (reference sequence). This CDR3 has 13 residues. This chain's CDR3 is CASSIRVAEKLFF. The CDR3 DNA reads TGTGCCAGTAGTATCAGGGTAGCTGAAAAACTGTTTTTT.

This clone was recorded a few times. The rearrangement uses TRBV5-1 and TRBJ2-1; D gene uncertain. The germline V gene encodes CDR1 SGHRS and CDR2 YFSETQ. The V end was cut by 3 bases, the J end by 5 bases, with 15 bases between. The length of the CDR3 is 15 residues. The CDR3 protein is CASSYRQAPNNEQFF. CDR3 DNA: TGCGCCAGCAGCTACCGTCAGGCCCCCAACAATGAGCAGTTCTTC. Drawing the rest from reference TRBV5-1 and TRBJ2-1, the complete variable domain is KAGVTQTPRYLIKTRGQQVTLSCSPISGHRSVSWYQQTPGQGLQFLFEYFSETQRNKGNFPGRFSGRQFSNSRSEMNVSTLELGDSALYLCASSYRQAPNNEQFFGPGTRLTVL.